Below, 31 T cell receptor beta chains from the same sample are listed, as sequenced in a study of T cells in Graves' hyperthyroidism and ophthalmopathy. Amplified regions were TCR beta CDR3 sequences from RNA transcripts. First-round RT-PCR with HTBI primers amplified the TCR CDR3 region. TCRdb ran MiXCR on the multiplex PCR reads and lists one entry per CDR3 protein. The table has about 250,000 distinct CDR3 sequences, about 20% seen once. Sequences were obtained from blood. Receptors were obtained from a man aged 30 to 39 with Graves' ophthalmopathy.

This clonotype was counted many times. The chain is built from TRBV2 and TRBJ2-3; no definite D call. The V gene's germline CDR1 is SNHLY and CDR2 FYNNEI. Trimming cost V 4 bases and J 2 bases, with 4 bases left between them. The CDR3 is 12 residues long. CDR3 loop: CASSGATDTQYF. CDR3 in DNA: TGTGCCAGCAGTGGGGCCACAGATACGCAGTATTTT.

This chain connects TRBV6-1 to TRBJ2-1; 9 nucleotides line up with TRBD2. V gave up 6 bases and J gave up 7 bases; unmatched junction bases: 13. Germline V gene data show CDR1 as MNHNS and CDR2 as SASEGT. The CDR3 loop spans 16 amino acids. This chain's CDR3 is CASRALAGGPWNEQFF. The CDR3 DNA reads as TGTGCCAGCAGAGCGCTGGCGGGAGGGCCATGGAATGAGCAGTTCTTC.

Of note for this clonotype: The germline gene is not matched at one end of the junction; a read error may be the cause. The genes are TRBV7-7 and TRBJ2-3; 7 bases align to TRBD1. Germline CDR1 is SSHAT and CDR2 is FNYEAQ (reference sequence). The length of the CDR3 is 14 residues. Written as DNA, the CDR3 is TGTGCTAGCAGCTTAGGGGGACAGTCAGATACGCAGTATTTT. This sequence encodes CASSLGGQSDTQYF.

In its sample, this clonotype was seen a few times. As DNA, the CDR3 is TGTGCCAGCAGTAGCGGGAGGGCCTCCTACAATGAGCAGTTCTTC. Its translation is CASSSGRASYNEQFF. The chain recombines TRBV6-2 or TRBV6-3 with TRBJ2-1, with 10 bases matching TRBD2. V trimming: 5 bases; J trimming: 0 bases; junction bases outside the gene matches: 1. CDR1 MNHEY and CDR2 SVGEGT come from the germline V gene. The CDR3 is 15 amino acids.

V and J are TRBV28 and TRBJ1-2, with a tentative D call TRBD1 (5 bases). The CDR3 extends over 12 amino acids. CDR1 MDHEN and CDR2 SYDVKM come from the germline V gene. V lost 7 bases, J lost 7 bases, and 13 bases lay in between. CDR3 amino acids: CASTGVDVGYTF. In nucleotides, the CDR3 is TGTGCCAGCACGGGGGTTGATGTTGGCTACACCTTC.

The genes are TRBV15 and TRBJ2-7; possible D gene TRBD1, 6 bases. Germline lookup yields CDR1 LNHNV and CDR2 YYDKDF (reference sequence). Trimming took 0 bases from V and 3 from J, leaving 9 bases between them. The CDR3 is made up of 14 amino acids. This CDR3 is CATSREGRGYEQYF. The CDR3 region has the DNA TGTGCCACCAGCAGAGAAGGCAGGGGCTACGAGCAGTACTTC.

CDR3 in amino acids: CASSVGQGYNQPQHF. CDR3 bases: TGTGCCAGCAGCGTCGGTCAGGGTTACAATCAGCCCCAGCATTTT. This chain connects TRBV7-6 to TRBJ1-5; the D gene is possibly TRBD1 (5 bases). CDR1 is SGHVS and CDR2 is FNYEAQ in the germline V gene. The CDR3 sequence is 15 residues long. The ends were cut back, 5 bases at V and 3 bases at J, with 14 bases in the middle.

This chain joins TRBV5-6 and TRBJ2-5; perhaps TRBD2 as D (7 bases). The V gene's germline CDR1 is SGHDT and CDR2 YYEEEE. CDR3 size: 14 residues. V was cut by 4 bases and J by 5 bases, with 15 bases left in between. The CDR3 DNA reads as TGTGCCAGCAGCCGATGGGAGGGGGAGGAGACCCAGTACTTC. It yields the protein CASSRWEGEETQYF.

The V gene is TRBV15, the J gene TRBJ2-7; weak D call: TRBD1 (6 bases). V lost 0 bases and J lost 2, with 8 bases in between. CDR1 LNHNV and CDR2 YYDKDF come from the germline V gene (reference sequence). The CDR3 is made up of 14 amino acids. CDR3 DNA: TGTGCCACCAGCAGAGACGCAGGGGCCTACGAGCAGTACTTC. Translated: CATSRDAGAYEQYF.

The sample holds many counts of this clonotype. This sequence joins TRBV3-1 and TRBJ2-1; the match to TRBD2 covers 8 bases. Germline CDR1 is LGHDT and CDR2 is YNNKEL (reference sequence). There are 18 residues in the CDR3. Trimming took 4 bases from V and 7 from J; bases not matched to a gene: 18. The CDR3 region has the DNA TGTGCCAGCAGCCGGGGGACGCCGGGAGGGCCTCGGGAGAATGAGCAGTTCTTC. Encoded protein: CASSRGTPGGPRENEQFF.

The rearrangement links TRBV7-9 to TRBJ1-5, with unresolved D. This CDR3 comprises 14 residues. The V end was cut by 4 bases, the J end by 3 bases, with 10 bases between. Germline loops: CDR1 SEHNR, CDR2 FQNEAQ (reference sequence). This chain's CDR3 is CASSSERNNQPQHF. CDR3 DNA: TGTGCCAGCAGCTCTGAACGGAACAATCAGCCCCAGCATTTT. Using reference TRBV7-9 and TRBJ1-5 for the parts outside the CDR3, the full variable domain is DTGVSQNPRHKITKRGQNVTFRCDPISEHNRLYWYRQTLGQGPEFLTYFQNEAQLEKSRLLSDRFSAERPKGSFSTLEIQRTEQGDSAMYLCASSSERNNQPQHFGDGTRLSIL.

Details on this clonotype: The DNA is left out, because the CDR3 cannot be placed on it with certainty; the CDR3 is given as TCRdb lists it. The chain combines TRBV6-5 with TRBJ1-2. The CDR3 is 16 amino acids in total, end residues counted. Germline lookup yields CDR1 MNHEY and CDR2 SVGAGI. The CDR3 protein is CASSTSDRVANYGYTF.

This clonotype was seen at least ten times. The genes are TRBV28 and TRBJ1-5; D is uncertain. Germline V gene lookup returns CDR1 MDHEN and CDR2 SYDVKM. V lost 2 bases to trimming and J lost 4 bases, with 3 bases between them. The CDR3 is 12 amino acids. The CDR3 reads CASSLQNQPQHF. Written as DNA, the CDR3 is TGTGCCAGCAGTTTACAGAATCAGCCCCAGCATTTT.

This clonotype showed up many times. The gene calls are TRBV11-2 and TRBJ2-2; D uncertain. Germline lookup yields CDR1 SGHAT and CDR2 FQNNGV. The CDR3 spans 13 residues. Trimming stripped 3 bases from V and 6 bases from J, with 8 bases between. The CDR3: CASSFIVPGELFF. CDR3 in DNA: TGTGCCAGCAGCTTCATTGTCCCCGGGGAGCTGTTTTTT.

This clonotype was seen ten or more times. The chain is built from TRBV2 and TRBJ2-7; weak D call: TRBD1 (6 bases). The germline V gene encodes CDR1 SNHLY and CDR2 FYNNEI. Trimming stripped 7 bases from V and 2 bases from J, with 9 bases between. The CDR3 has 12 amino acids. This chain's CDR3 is CASKDRTYEQYF. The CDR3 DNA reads TGTGCCAGCAAGGACAGAACCTACGAGCAGTACTTC.

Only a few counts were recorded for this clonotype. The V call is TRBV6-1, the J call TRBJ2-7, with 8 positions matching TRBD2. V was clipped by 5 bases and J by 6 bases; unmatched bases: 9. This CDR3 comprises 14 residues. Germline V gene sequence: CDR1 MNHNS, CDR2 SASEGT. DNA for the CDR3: TGTGCCAGCAGTCCCGCCGGGGGGGTTGTCGAGCAGTACTTC. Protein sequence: CASSPAGGVVEQYF.

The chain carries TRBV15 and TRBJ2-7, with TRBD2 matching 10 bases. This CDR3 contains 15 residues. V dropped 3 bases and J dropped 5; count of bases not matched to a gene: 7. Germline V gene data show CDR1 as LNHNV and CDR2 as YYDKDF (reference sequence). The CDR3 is CATSRESGRADEQYF. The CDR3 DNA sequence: TGTGCCACCAGCAGGGAGAGCGGGAGGGCCGACGAGCAGTACTTC. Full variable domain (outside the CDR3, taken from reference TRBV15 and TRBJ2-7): DAMVIQNPRYQVTQFGKPVTLSCSQTLNHNVMYWYQQKSSQAPKLLFHYYDKDFNNEADTPDNFQSRRPNTSFCFLDIRSPGLGDTAMYLCATSRESGRADEQYFGPGTRLTVT.

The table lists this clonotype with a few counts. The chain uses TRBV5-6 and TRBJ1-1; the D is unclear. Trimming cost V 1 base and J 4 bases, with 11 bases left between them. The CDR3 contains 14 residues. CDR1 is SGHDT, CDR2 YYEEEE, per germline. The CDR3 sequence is CASSLRLGITEAFF. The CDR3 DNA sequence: TGTGCCAGCAGCTTGAGGCTCGGGATCACTGAAGCTTTCTTT.

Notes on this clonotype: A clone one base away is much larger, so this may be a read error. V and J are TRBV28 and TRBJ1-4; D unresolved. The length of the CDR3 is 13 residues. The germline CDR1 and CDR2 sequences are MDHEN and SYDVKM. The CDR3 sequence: CASNEEFNEKLLF. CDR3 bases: TGTGCCAGCAACGAGGAGTTTAATGAAAAACTGCTTTTT.

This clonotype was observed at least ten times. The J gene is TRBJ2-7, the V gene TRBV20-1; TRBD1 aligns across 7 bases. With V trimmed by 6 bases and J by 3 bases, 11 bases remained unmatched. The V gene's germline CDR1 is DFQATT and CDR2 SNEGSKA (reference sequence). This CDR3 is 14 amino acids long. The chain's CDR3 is CSALDRVGDYEQYF. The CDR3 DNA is TGCAGTGCCCTAGACAGGGTAGGGGACTACGAGCAGTACTTC.

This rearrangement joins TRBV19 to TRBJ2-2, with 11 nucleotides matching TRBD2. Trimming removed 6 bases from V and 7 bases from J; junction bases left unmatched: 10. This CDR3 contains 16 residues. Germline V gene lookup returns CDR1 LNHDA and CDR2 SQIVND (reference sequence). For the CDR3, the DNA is TGTGCCAGTAGCCCGGGACTAGCGGTTCAAAACGGGGAGCTGTTTTTT. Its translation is CASSPGLAVQNGELFF.

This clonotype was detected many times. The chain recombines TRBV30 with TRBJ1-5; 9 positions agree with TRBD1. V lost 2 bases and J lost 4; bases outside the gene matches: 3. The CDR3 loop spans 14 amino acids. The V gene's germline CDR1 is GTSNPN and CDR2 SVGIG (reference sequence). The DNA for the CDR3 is TGTGCCTGGAGTATCGGGACAGGGAATCAGCCCCAGCATTTT. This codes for CAWSIGTGNQPQHF. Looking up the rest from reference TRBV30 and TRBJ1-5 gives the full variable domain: SQTIHQWPATLVQPVGSPLSLECTVEGTSNPNLYWYRQAAGRGLQLLFYSVGIGQISSEVPQNLSASRPQDRQFILSSKKLLLSDSGFYLCAWSIGTGNQPQHFGDGTRLSIL.

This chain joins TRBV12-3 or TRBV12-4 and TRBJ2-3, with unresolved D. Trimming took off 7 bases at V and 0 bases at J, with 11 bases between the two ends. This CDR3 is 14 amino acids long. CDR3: CASNKERSTDTQYF. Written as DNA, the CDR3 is TGTGCCAGCAACAAGGAACGTAGCACAGATACGCAGTATTTT.

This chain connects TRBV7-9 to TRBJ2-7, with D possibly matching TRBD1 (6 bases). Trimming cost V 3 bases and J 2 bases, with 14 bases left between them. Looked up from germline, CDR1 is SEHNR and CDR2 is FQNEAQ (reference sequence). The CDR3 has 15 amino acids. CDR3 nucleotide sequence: TGTGCCAGCAGCTTTGGGGCAGGACAGCCCTACGAGCAGTACTTC. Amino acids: CASSFGAGQPYEQYF. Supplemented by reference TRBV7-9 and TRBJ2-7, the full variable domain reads DTGVSQNPRHKITKRGQNVTFRCDPISEHNRLYWYRQTLGQGPEFLTYFQNEAQLEKSRLLSDRFSAERPKGSFSTLEIQRTEQGDSAMYLCASSFGAGQPYEQYFGPGTRLTVT.

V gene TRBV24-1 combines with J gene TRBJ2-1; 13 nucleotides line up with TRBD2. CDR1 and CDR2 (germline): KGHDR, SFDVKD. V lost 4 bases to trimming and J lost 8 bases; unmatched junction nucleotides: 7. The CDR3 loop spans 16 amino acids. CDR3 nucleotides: TGTGCCACCAGTGACCCTACTAGCGGGAGGGCCTATGAGCAGTTCTTC. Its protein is CATSDPTSGRAYEQFF.

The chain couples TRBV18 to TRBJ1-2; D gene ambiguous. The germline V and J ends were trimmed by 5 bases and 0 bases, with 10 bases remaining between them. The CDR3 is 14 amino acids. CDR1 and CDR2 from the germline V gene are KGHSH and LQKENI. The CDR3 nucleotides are TGTGCCAGCTCAGAATCAGCTTCTAACTATGGCTACACCTTC. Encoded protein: CASSESASNYGYTF.

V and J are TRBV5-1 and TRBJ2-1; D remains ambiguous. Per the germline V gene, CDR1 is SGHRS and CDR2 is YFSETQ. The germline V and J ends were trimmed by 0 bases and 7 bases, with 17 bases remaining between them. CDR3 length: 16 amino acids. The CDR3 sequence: CASSLERLLNGNEQFF. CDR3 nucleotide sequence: TGCGCCAGCAGCTTGGAACGACTCCTAAATGGGAATGAGCAGTTCTTC.

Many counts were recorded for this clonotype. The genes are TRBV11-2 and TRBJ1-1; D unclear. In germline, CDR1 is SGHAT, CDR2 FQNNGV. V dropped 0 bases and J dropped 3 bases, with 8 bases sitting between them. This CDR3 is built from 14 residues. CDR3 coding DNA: TGTGCCAGCAGCTTAGACACAGTTTACACTGAAGCTTTCTTT. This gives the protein CASSLDTVYTEAFF.

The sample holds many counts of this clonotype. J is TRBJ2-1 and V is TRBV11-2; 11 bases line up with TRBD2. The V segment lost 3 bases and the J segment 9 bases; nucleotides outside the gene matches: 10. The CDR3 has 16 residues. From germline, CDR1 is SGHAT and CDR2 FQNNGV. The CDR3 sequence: CASSFGSLAGGSEQFF. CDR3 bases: TGTGCCAGCAGCTTCGGAAGCCTAGCGGGAGGCAGTGAGCAGTTCTTC.

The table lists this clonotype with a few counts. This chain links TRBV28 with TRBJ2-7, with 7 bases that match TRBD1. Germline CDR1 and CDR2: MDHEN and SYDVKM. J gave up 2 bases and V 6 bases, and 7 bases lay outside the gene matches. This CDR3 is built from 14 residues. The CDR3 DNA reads TGTGCCAGCAGGCCCGCCGGGACAGCCTACGAGCAGTACTTC. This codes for CASRPAGTAYEQYF. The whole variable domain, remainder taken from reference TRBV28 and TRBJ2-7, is DVKVTQSSRYLVKRTGEKVFLECVQDMDHENMFWYRQDPGLGLRLIYFSYDVKMKEKGDIPEGYSVSREKKERFSLILESASTNQTSMYLCASRPAGTAYEQYFGPGTRLTVT.

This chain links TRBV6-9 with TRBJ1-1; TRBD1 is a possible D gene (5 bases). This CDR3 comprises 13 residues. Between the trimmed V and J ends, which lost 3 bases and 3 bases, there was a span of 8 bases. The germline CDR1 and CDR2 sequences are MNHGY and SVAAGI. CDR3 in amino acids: CASSYLGDTEAFF. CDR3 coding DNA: TGTGCCAGCAGTTACTTGGGGGACACTGAAGCTTTCTTT.